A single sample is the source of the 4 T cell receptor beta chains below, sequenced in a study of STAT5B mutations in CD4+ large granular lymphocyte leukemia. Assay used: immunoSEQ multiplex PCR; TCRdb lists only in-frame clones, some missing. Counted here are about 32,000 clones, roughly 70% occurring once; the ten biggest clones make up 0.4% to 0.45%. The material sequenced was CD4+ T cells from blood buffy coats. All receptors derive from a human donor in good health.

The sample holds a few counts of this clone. The CDR3 reads CASRPSGVSNSPLHF. The CDR3 region has the DNA TGTGCCAGCAGGCCTTCAGGGGTCTCCAATTCACCCCTCCACTTT. The V gene is TRBV28, the J gene TRBJ1-6, with D perhaps TRBD1 (6 bases). V dropped 6 bases and J dropped 7 bases, with 16 bases sitting between them. The V gene's germline CDR1 is MDHEN and CDR2 SYDVKM. CDR3 size: 15 residues.

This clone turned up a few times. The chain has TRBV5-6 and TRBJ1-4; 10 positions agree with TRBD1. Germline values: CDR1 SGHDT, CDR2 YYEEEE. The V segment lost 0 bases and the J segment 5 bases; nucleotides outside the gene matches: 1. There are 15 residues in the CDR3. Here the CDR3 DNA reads TGTGCCAGCAGCTTGGCGGGACAGGGGAATGAAAAACTGTTTTTT. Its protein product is CASSLAGQGNEKLFF.

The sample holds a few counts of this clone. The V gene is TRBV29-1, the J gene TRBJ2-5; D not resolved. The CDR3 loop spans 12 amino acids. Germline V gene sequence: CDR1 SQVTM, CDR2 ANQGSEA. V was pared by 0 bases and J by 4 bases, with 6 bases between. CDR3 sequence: CSVEEQRETQYF. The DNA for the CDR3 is TGCAGCGTTGAAGAACAGAGAGAGACCCAGTACTTC.

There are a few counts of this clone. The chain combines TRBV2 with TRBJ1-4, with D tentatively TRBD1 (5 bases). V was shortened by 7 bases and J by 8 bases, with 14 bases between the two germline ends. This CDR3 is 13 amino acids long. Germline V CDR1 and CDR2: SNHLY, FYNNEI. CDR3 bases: TGTGCCAGCACGTGGGGGAGCGGAGAAAAACTGTTTTTT. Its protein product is CASTWGSGEKLFF.